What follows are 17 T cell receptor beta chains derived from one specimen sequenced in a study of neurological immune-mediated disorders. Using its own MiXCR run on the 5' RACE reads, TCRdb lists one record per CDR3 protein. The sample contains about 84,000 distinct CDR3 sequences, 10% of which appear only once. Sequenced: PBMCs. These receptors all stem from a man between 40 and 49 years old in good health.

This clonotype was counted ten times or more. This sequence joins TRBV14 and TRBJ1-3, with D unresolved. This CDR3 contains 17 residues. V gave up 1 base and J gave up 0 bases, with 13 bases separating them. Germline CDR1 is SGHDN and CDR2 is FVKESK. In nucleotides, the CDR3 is TGTGCCAGCAGCCAAGTGGGTTCAGCCCGCTCTGGAAACACCATATATTTT. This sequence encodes CASSQVGSARSGNTIYF. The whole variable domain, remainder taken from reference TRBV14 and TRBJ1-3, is EAGVTQFPSHSVIEKGQTVTLRCDPISGHDNLYWYRRVMGKEIKFLLHFVKESKQDESGMPNNRFLAERTGGTYSTLKVQPAELEDSGVYFCASSQVGSARSGNTIYFGEGSWLTVV.

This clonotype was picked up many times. The CDR3 region is CASSQGALYGYTF. CDR3 DNA sequence: TGTGCCAGCAGCCAAGGAGCACTCTATGGCTACACCTTC. This chain links TRBV14 with TRBJ1-2, with unresolved D. Germline V lookup: CDR1 SGHDN, CDR2 FVKESK. V was pared by 1 base and J by 4 bases, with 7 bases between. This CDR3 is built from 13 residues.

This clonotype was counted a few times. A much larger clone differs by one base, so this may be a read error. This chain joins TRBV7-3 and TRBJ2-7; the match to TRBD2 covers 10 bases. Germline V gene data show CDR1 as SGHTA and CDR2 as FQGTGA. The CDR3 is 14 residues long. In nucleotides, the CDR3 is TGTGCCAGCAGCCCTAGCGGGAGCTCCTACGATCAGTACTTC. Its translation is CASSPSGSSYDQYF.

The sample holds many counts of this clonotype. The DNA of the CDR3 is TGCAGTGCTAGGGGGACAGGGGCAGATACGCAGTATTTT. This encodes CSARGTGADTQYF. The chain uses TRBV20-1 and TRBJ2-3; TRBD1 aligns across 10 bases. Germline V gene data show CDR1 as DFQATT and CDR2 as SNEGSKA (reference sequence). The CDR3 runs to 13 residues. V shed 3 bases, J shed 4 bases, and the junction held 1 base outside the gene matches.

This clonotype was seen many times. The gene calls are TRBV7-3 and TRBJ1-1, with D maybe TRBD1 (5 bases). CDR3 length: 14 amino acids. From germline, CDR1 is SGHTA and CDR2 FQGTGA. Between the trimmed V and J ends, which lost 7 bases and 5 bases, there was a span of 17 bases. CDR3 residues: CASIRDRSGTEAFF. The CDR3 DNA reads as TGTGCCAGCATAAGAGACAGAAGTGGGACTGAAGCTTTCTTT.

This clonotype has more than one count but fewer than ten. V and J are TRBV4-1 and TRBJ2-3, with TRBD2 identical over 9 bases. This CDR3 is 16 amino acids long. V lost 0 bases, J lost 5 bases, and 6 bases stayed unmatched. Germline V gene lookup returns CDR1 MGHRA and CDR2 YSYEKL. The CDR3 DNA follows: TGCGCCAGCAGCCAAGAACTAGCGGGCTTGCAAGATACGCAGTATTTT. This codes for CASSQELAGLQDTQYF.

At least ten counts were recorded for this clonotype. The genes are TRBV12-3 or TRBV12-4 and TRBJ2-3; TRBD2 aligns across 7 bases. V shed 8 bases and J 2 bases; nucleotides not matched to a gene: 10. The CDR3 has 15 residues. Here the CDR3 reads CASSYAGVLTDTQYF. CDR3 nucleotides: TGTGCCAGCTCATACGCGGGGGTCCTCACAGATACGCAGTATTTT.

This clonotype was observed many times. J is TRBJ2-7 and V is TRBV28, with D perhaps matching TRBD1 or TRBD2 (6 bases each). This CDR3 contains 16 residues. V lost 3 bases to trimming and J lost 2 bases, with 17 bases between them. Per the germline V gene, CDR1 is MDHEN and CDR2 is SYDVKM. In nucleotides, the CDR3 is TGTGCCAGCAGTTTCGGTTATGGGGGGCAGACCTACGAGCAGTACTTC. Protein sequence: CASSFGYGGQTYEQYF.

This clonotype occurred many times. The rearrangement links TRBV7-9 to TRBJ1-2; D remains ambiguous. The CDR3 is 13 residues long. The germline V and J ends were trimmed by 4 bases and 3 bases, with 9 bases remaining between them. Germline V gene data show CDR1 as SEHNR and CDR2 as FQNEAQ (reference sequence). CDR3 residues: CASSYLSDYGYTF. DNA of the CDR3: TGTGCCAGCAGCTACCTGTCGGACTATGGCTACACCTTC.

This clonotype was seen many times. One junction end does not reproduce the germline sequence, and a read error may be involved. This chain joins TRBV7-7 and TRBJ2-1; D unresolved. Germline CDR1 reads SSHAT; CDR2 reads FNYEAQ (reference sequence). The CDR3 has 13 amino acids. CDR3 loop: CASSLGIYNEQFF. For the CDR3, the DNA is TGTGCTAGCAGCTTAGGAATATACAATGAGCAGTTCTTC.

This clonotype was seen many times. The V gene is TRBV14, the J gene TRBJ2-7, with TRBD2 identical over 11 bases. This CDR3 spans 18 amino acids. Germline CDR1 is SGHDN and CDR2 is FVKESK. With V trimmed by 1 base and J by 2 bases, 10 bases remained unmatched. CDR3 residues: CASSQGFSLAGGPYEQYF. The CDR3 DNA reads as TGTGCCAGCAGCCAAGGATTCTCGCTAGCGGGGGGCCCCTACGAGCAGTACTTC.

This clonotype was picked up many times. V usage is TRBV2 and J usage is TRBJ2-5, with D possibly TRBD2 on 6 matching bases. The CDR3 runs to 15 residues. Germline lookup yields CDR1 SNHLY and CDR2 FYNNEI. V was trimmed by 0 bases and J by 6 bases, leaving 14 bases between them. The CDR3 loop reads CASSEAETSYKTQYF. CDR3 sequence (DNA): TGTGCCAGCAGTGAAGCCGAGACTAGTTATAAGACCCAGTACTTC.

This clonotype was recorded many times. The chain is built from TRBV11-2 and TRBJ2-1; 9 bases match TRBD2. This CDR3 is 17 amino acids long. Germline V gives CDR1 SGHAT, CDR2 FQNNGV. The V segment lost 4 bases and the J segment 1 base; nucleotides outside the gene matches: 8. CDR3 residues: CASSSQSGRPSYNEQFF. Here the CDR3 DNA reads TGTGCCAGCAGCTCCCAGAGCGGGAGGCCTTCCTACAATGAGCAGTTCTTC.

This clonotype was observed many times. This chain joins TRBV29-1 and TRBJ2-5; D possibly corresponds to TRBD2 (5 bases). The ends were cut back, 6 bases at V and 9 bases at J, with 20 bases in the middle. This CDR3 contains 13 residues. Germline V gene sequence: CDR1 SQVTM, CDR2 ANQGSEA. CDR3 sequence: CSVPRHGMEAQYF. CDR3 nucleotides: TGCAGCGTGCCCAGACACGGCATGGAGGCCCAGTACTTC. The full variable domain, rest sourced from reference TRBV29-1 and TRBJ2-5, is SAVISQKPSRDICQRGTSLTIQCQVDSQVTMMFWYRQQPGQSLTLIATANQGSEATYESGFVIDKFPISRPNLTFSTLTVSNMSPEDSSIYLCSVPRHGMEAQYFGPGTRLLVL.

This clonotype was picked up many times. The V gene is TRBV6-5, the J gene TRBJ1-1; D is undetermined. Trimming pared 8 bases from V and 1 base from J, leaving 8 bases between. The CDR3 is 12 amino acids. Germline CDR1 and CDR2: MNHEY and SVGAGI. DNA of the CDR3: TGTGCCAGCCGAAGGGAGAACACTGAAGCTTTCTTT. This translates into CASRRENTEAFF.

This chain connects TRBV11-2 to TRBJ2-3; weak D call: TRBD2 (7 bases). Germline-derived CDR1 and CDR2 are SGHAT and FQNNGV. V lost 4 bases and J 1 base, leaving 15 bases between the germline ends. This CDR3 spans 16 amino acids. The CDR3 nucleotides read TGTGCCAGCAGCTCCGGGTTGCGGGGGCGCACAGATACGCAGTATTTT. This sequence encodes CASSSGLRGRTDTQYF.

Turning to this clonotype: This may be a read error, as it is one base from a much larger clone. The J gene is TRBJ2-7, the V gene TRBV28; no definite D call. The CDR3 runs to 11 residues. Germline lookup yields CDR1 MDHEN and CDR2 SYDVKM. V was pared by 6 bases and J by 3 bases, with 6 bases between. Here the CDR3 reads CASRQFYEQYF. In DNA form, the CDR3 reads TGTGCCAGCAGACAGTTCTACGAGCAGTACTTC.